The 22 T cell receptor beta chains below all came from one sample that was sequenced in a study of shared clonotypes between healthy human individuals. Naive-designated CD8 cells lacked CD45RO, were positively enriched for CCR7, and omitted terminally differentiated effector memory CD45RA+ cells. Repertoires were generated with immunoSEQ multiplex PCR, while TCRdb's copy carries only in-frame clones and drops some. The profile shows about 2,100,000 clones, approximately 94% of them singletons. The sequenced sample was naive CD8+ T cells from PBMCs. The source of these receptors is a man in his late teens or twenties in good health. Some clones in this sample may be carry-over from other donors' samples.

This rearrangement joins TRBV7-7 to TRBJ2-1; 9 bases align to TRBD2. The V and J ends lost 0 bases and 8 bases, in that order; junction bases with no gene match: 11. The CDR3 extends over 17 amino acids. The germline CDR1 and CDR2 sequences are SSHAT and FNYEAQ (reference sequence). The CDR3 nucleotides are TGTGCCAGCAGCTTAGCGTCTAGCGGGGCCTATGGTGATGAGCAGTTCTTC. It is translated as CASSLASSGAYGDEQFF.

CDR3 amino acids: CSVGATYEQYF. CDR3 in DNA: TGCAGCGTTGGGGCCACCTACGAGCAGTACTTC. The J gene is TRBJ2-5, the V gene TRBV29-1; D is uncertain. The DNA matches TRBJ2-7 better at its end, which makes the J call doubtful. CDR3 length equals 11 residues. Germline V gene data show CDR1 as SQVTM and CDR2 as ANQGSEA.

This sequence joins TRBV7-9 and TRBJ2-5; the match to TRBD1 covers 10 bases. The germline CDR1 and CDR2 sequences are SEHNR and FQNEAQ (reference sequence). CDR3 length: 16 residues. Unmatched junction bases numbered 14, after V lost 8 bases and J lost 5 bases. Here the CDR3 DNA reads TGTGCCAGCTCGCCCTCGGGACAGGGGTCGGGGGAGACCCAGTACTTC. Its protein is CASSPSGQGSGETQYF.

This clone was recorded a few times. V gene TRBV6-5 combines with J gene TRBJ1-3; D is uncertain. The CDR3 loop spans 15 amino acids. Germline V gene lookup returns CDR1 MNHEY and CDR2 SVGAGI. The V end was cut by 5 bases, the J end by 0 bases, with 11 bases between. The CDR3 DNA reads as TGTGCCAGCAGTCAAAAGATGTTCTCTGGAAACACCATATATTTT. Protein sequence: CASSQKMFSGNTIYF.

The chain is built from TRBV9 and TRBJ2-1; 8 nucleotides align to TRBD2. The CDR3 runs to 14 residues. CDR1 and CDR2 (germline): SGDLS, YYNGEE. The V gene end was trimmed by 7 bases and the J gene end by 4 bases; junction bases not matched to a gene: 7. The CDR3 DNA reads as TGTGCCAGCGGGGGCGCTAGCGGGTACAATGAGCAGTTCTTC. Translated, it gives CASGGASGYNEQFF.

This clone was recorded only once. The chain has TRBV19 and TRBJ1-5, with unresolved D. The V end was cut by 6 bases, the J end by 0 bases, with 6 bases between. The CDR3 sequence is 13 residues long. The germline CDR1 and CDR2 sequences are LNHDA and SQIVND (reference sequence). CDR3 sequence reads: CASSQVSNQPQHF. CDR3 bases: TGTGCCAGTAGCCAGGTTAGCAATCAGCCCCAGCATTTT.

The V gene is TRBV7-8, the J gene TRBJ2-3, with TRBD2 matching over 7 bases. J gave up 5 bases and V 3 bases, and 14 bases lay outside the gene matches. The germline gives CDR1 SGHVS, CDR2 FQNEAQ. This CDR3 is built from 17 residues. In nucleotides, the CDR3 is TGTGCCAGCAGCTTTCTAGCGGAGGCCTCTTTGGGAGATACGCAGTATTTT. This gives the protein CASSFLAEASLGDTQYF.

This clone has just one count. This chain uses TRBV4-1 with TRBJ2-3; maybe TRBD2 (5 bases). Germline lookup yields CDR1 MGHRA and CDR2 YSYEKL. With 0 bases removed from V and 14 bases from J, the gap between germline ends came to 18 bases. The CDR3 is 14 residues long. CDR3 in amino acids: CASSQDEVGNLRYF. As DNA, the CDR3 is TGCGCCAGCAGCCAAGACGAAGTCGGGAACTTGAGGTATTTT.

The genes are TRBV29-1 and TRBJ2-1, with no clear D. Germline V gene lookup returns CDR1 SQVTM and CDR2 ANQGSEA. The ends were cut back, 4 bases at V and 4 bases at J, with 11 bases in the middle. CDR3 length: 13 amino acids. CDR3 amino acids: CSVVKGWYNEQFF. For the CDR3, the DNA is TGCAGCGTTGTCAAGGGTTGGTACAATGAGCAGTTCTTC.

V and J are TRBV21-1 and TRBJ1-2; TRBD1 is the table's D call, not checked against the DNA. TRBV21-1 is assigned pseudogene status. The CDR3 length is 12 residues. As DNA, the CDR3 is TGTGCCAGCAGCGGCCCAGGGGATGGCTACACCTTC. Protein: CASSGPGDGYTF.

This sequence joins TRBV15 and TRBJ2-3; 8 positions agree with TRBD2. CDR3 length: 18 amino acids. The germline V gene encodes CDR1 LNHNV and CDR2 YYDKDF (reference sequence). Losses at the gene ends were 2 bases for V and 2 bases for J; bases not matched to a gene: 12. CDR3 in DNA: TGTGCCACCAGCAGATCTAGGAGTAGCGGGGAACTCACAGATACGCAGTATTTT. Protein product: CATSRSRSSGELTDTQYF.

On this clone: The identical CDR3 is also encoded by other nucleotide sequences in the sample. The gene calls are TRBV7-9 and TRBJ2-2, with 7 bases lining up with TRBD1. In germline, CDR1 is SEHNR, CDR2 FQNEAQ (reference sequence). With V trimmed by 8 bases and J by 2 bases, 2 bases remained unmatched. This CDR3 has 13 amino acids. CDR3 protein: CASRQGNTGELFF. The CDR3 DNA reads TGTGCCAGCCGACAGGGCAACACCGGGGAGCTGTTTTTT. The variable domain in full, with the rest retrieved from reference TRBV7-9 and TRBJ2-2, is DTGVSQNPRHKITKRGQNVTFRCDPISEHNRLYWYRQTLGQGPEFLTYFQNEAQLEKSRLLSDRFSAERPKGSFSTLEIQRTEQGDSAMYLCASRQGNTGELFFGEGSRLTVL.

The chain combines TRBV5-1 with TRBJ1-1; 9 positions match TRBD1. The length of the CDR3 is 14 residues. CDR1 is SGHRS, CDR2 YFSETQ, per germline. J lost 5 bases, V lost 3 bases, and 5 bases had no gene match. The CDR3 sequence: CASSYRQGVTEAFF. CDR3 sequence (DNA): TGCGCCAGCAGCTACAGACAGGGGGTTACTGAAGCTTTCTTT.

V and J are TRBV7-8 and TRBJ1-5; tentatively, D is TRBD1 (5 bases). CDR1 SGHVS and CDR2 FQNEAQ come from the germline V gene. The CDR3 length is 17 residues. Trimming removed 2 bases at V and 3 bases at J, with 17 bases between. CDR3 amino acids: CASSLPGLLGANQPQHF. The DNA of the CDR3 is TGTGCCAGCAGCTTACCGGGACTTCTAGGGGCCAATCAGCCCCAGCATTTT.

The rearrangement uses TRBV5-6 and TRBJ2-7, with D possibly TRBD1 on 7 matching bases. The CDR3 length is 16 residues. V was clipped by 6 bases and J by 3 bases, with 22 bases between them. CDR1 and CDR2 (germline): SGHDT, YYEEEE. As DNA, the CDR3 is TGTGCCAGCACCACAAAACCAGGCGGGGACAGCTACGAGCAGTACTTC. Protein: CASTTKPGGDSYEQYF.

The chain couples TRBV19 to TRBJ2-1; TRBD2 matches at 10 bases. CDR1 and CDR2 (germline): LNHDA, SQIVND (reference sequence). Trimming took 1 base from V and 0 from J; bases not matched to a gene: 0. The CDR3 is 16 residues long. CDR3 bases: TGTGCCAGTAGTATAGCTAGCGGGAGCTCCTACAATGAGCAGTTCTTC. This codes for CASSIASGSSYNEQFF.

The gene calls are TRBV29-1 and TRBJ2-3; D not resolved. This CDR3 comprises 14 residues. CDR1 and CDR2 (germline): SQVTM, ANQGSEA. V was pared by 4 bases and J by 6 bases, with 17 bases between. The CDR3 region is CSVGQAKLVDTQYF. CDR3 DNA sequence: TGCAGCGTTGGGCAGGCCAAACTCGTGGATACGCAGTATTTT.

The chain combines TRBV7-8 with TRBJ1-2; tentatively, D is TRBD1 (5 bases). V shed 8 bases and J shed 2 bases, with 9 bases lying between them. The CDR3 is 12 residues long. Germline assignment: CDR1 SGHVS and CDR2 FQNEAQ. The CDR3 loop is CASSGGNYGYTF. For the CDR3, the DNA is TGTGCCAGCTCGGGGGGAAACTATGGCTACACCTTC.

The rearrangement uses TRBV7-6 and TRBJ2-1; unclear D gene. Trimming pared 0 bases from V and 9 bases from J, leaving 15 bases between. CDR1 is SGHVS, CDR2 FNYEAQ, per germline. This CDR3 contains 15 residues. CDR3 DNA sequence: TGTGCCAGCAGCTTAGCGGGTTACCGCCGGGTTGAGCAGTTCTTC. It specifies CASSLAGYRRVEQFF.

The chain combines TRBV7-8 with TRBJ2-1, with D unclear. This CDR3 is built from 15 residues. Trimming took 0 bases from V and 4 from J, leaving 10 bases between them. Germline-derived CDR1 and CDR2 are SGHVS and FQNEAQ. CDR3 sequence: CASSLALKGYNEQFF. The CDR3 DNA follows: TGTGCCAGCAGCTTAGCACTGAAAGGATACAATGAGCAGTTCTTC.

This sequence joins TRBV28 and TRBJ2-1; 11 bases map to TRBD2. J lost 1 base, V lost 8 bases, and 1 base had no gene match. This CDR3 has 14 amino acids. CDR1 and CDR2 from the germline V gene are MDHEN and SYDVKM. The DNA for the CDR3 is TGTGCCAGCTTAGCGGGAGGGTCCTACAATGAGCAGTTCTTC. Protein product: CASLAGGSYNEQFF.

The chain recombines TRBV25-1 with TRBJ2-2, with 14 bases fitting TRBD2. With 5 bases clipped from V and 5 bases from J, the junction kept 7 bases outside the gene matches. CDR1 is MGHDK and CDR2 is SYGVNS in the germline V gene. The CDR3 spans 17 residues. The CDR3 loop reads CASSLGLAGGGTGELFF. The CDR3 bases are TGTGCCAGCAGTCTAGGACTAGCGGGAGGTGGTACCGGGGAGCTGTTTTTT.